These 20 T cell receptor beta chains were sequenced from one sample in a study of OX40 agonist ivuxolimab in advanced cancers. Only in-frame clones appear in the TCRdb table, and some are missing; sequencing was by immunoSEQ multiplex PCR. The profile shows around 80,000 clones, 82% of them singletons. Sample: CD4+ or CD8+ T cells sorted from blood, taken in a trial of the OX40 agonist ivuxolimab. These receptors all stem from an adult with an advanced solid tumor such as melanoma, head and neck, liver or kidney cancer.

The rearrangement joins TRBV27 to TRBJ2-2, with TRBD2 identical over 11 bases. The CDR3 has 17 residues. CDR1 MNHEY and CDR2 SMNVEV come from the germline V gene (reference sequence). V shed 5 bases, J shed 2 bases, and the junction held 7 bases outside the gene matches. As DNA, the CDR3 is TGTGCCAGCAGTGGCTTAGCGGGAGGGCCTAACACCGGGGAGCTGTTTTTT. Translating gives CASSGLAGGPNTGELFF.

This clone was counted once. The chain has TRBV6-1 and TRBJ1-2; D call uncertain. The V end was cut by 3 bases, the J end by 4 bases, with 12 bases between. The CDR3 has 14 amino acids. The germline CDR1 and CDR2 sequences are MNHNS and SASEGT. The CDR3 DNA is TGTGCCAGCAGTGAGAGAAGGGATAGCTATGGCTACACCTTC. Translation gives CASSERRDSYGYTF.

The chain joins TRBV30 to TRBJ1-3; maybe TRBD1 (5 bases). V was clipped by 5 bases and J by 2 bases, with 16 bases between them. The CDR3 contains 15 residues. Germline values: CDR1 GTSNPN, CDR2 SVGIG (reference sequence). CDR3 in DNA: TGTGCCTGGTCTAGAACGGGGGTTGCTGGAAACACCATATATTTT. Its translation is CAWSRTGVAGNTIYF.

The CDR3, as DNA: TGTGCCAGCAGTTTAGAGGTACCCGGGGAGCTGTTTTTT. Protein product: CASSLEVPGELFF. The rearrangement joins TRBV28 to TRBJ2-2; D remains unclear. There are 13 residues in the CDR3. Between the trimmed V and J ends, which lost 2 bases and 6 bases, there was a span of 7 bases. The germline V gene encodes CDR1 MDHEN and CDR2 SYDVKM.

This clone was seen more than once but under ten times. The chain is built from TRBV7-9 and TRBJ1-2; D is ambiguous. The CDR3 length is 13 residues. CDR1 and CDR2 (germline): SEHNR, FQNEAQ (reference sequence). V shed 1 base and J shed 4 bases, with 7 bases lying between them. CDR3 sequence: CASSLGGGYGYTF. CDR3 nucleotide sequence: TGTGCCAGCAGCTTAGGAGGCGGCTATGGCTACACCTTC.

The rearrangement links TRBV10-3 to TRBJ2-1; 11 nucleotides agree with TRBD2. This CDR3 is 15 amino acids long. The germline gives CDR1 ENHRY, CDR2 SYGVKD. With V trimmed by 0 bases and J by 9 bases, 4 bases remained unmatched. CDR3 DNA sequence: TGTGCCATCAGTGAGTCCTTAGCGGGGGGGCGTGAGCAGTTCTTC. Residues: CAISESLAGGREQFF.

The CDR3 region is CSVFDRGGYTF. DNA for the CDR3: TGCAGCGTTTTCGACAGGGGCGGCTACACCTTC. The genes are TRBV29-1 and TRBJ1-2, with 8 bases aligning to TRBD1. This CDR3 is 11 amino acids long. V lost 5 bases and J lost 8; bases outside the gene matches: 4. CDR1 is SQVTM and CDR2 is ANQGSEA in the germline V gene.

The rearrangement uses TRBV18 and TRBJ2-1; 8 bases are shared with TRBD1. Unmatched junction bases numbered 3, after V lost 2 bases and J lost 0 bases. CDR3 length: 16 amino acids. The germline V gene has CDR1 KGHSH and CDR2 LQKENI. The CDR3 is CASSPRQGSSYNEQFF. CDR3 nucleotide sequence: TGTGCCAGCTCACCAAGACAGGGGAGCTCCTACAATGAGCAGTTCTTC.

In this sample, this clone turned up once. The chain carries TRBV11-2 and TRBJ1-2; D not resolved. The CDR3 length is 15 residues. Germline values: CDR1 SGHAT, CDR2 FQNNGV. The V gene lost 0 bases and the J gene lost 5 bases, with 13 bases spanning the gap. The CDR3 DNA is TGTGCCAGCAGCTTAGATGGGCCCCTCGGATATGGCTACACCTTC. This sequence encodes CASSLDGPLGYGYTF.

The gene calls are TRBV9 and TRBJ2-1; no clear D. The CDR3 covers 14 residues. The ends were cut back, 1 base at V and 10 bases at J, with 15 bases in the middle. Germline CDR1 reads SGDLS; CDR2 reads YYNGEE. CDR3 in amino acids: CASSVSAASWEQFF. The CDR3 DNA is TGTGCCAGCAGCGTATCAGCAGCCTCCTGGGAGCAGTTCTTC. The full variable domain, rest sourced from reference TRBV9 and TRBJ2-1, is DSGVTQTPKHLITATGQRVTLRCSPRSGDLSVYWYQQSLDQGLQFLIQYYNGEERAKGNILERFSAQQFPDLHSELNLSSLELGDSALYFCASSVSAASWEQFFGPGTRLTVL.

The chain combines TRBV9 with TRBJ2-1; D remains ambiguous. The CDR3 loop spans 14 amino acids. V dropped 0 bases and J dropped 8 bases, with 12 bases sitting between them. Germline lookup yields CDR1 SGDLS and CDR2 YYNGEE. The chain's CDR3 is CASSVAPPSDEQFF. Here the CDR3 DNA reads TGTGCCAGCAGCGTAGCTCCCCCCTCCGATGAGCAGTTCTTC.

V is TRBV2 and J is TRBJ1-3; maybe TRBD1 (5 bases). Germline-derived CDR1 and CDR2 are SNHLY and FYNNEI. V dropped 2 bases and J dropped 4 bases, with 12 bases sitting between them. CDR3 length: 15 residues. CDR3 nucleotide sequence: TGTGCCAGCAGTGAACAGGGAATCGCGGGAAACACCATATATTTT. Encoded protein: CASSEQGIAGNTIYF.

V and J are TRBV25-1 and TRBJ2-2, with unresolved D. This CDR3 region has 13 residues. Germline lookup yields CDR1 MGHDK and CDR2 SYGVNS. V lost 10 bases, J lost 0 bases, and 9 bases lay in between. The CDR3 DNA is TGTGCCACCCATAAACCGAACACCGGGGAGCTGTTTTTT. This encodes CATHKPNTGELFF.

This clone was found a few times. This chain links TRBV6-5 with TRBJ1-5, with D perhaps TRBD1 (6 bases). V lost 6 bases and J lost 4, with 10 bases in between. The CDR3 is 13 residues long. Germline values: CDR1 MNHEY, CDR2 SVGAGI. The CDR3 DNA follows: TGTGCCAGCAGACTTCAGGGGAATCAGCCCCAGCATTTT. Translation: CASRLQGNQPQHF.

The chain employs TRBV5-1 and TRBJ2-2; 8 bases align to TRBD2. Germline lookup yields CDR1 SGHRS and CDR2 YFSETQ. Germline trimming cut 2 bases from V and 0 bases from J; bases unmatched to any gene: 6. This CDR3 is 17 amino acids long. The CDR3 protein is CASSLPPGGANTGELFF. In DNA form, the CDR3 reads TGCGCCAGCAGCTTACCCCCCGGGGGGGCGAACACCGGGGAGCTGTTTTTT.

The chain uses TRBV28 and TRBJ2-3, with D tentatively TRBD2 (5 bases). V shed 5 bases and J shed 5 bases, with 14 bases lying between them. Per the germline V gene, CDR1 is MDHEN and CDR2 is SYDVKM. The CDR3 has 14 residues. The CDR3 DNA follows: TGTGCCAGCAGTAGGGCGGGCTCCAGAGATACGCAGTATTTT. Protein: CASSRAGSRDTQYF.

The CDR3 sequence: CASSPSQGGAGYTF. CDR3 in DNA: TGTGCCAGCAGTCCTTCACAAGGGGGAGCTGGCTACACCTTC. The rearrangement joins TRBV27 to TRBJ1-2; possibly TRBD1 for D (6 bases). The germline V gene has CDR1 MNHEY and CDR2 SMNVEV (reference sequence). The length of the CDR3 is 14 residues. V was trimmed by 5 bases and J by 7 bases, leaving 17 bases between them.

V and J are TRBV7-2 and TRBJ1-1; tentative D call: TRBD1 (5 bases). Trimming took off 4 bases at V and 3 bases at J, with 12 bases between the two ends. The length of the CDR3 is 14 residues. The V gene's germline CDR1 is SGHTA and CDR2 FQGNSA. CDR3 bases: TGTGCCAGCAGCTCAGATTGGGGGGACACTGAAGCTTTCTTT. It is translated as CASSSDWGDTEAFF. The entire variable domain, with the rest obtained from reference TRBV7-2 and TRBJ1-1, is as follows: GAGVSQSPSNKVTEKGKDVELRCDPISGHTALYWYRQSLGQGLEFLIYFQGNSAPDKSGLPSDRFSAERTGGSVSTLTIQRTQQEDSAVYLCASSSDWGDTEAFFGQGTRLTVV.

Comments on this clone: In the same sample, other DNA sequences code for this CDR3. The rearrangement uses TRBV5-1 and TRBJ1-2, with a weak D call TRBD1 (5 bases). Looked up from germline, CDR1 is SGHRS and CDR2 is YFSETQ. V gave up 0 bases and J gave up 8 bases, with 11 bases separating them. CDR3 length: 13 residues. CDR3 coding DNA: TGCGCCAGCAGCTTGGACGGGGGTCGGGGCTACACCTTC. This sequence encodes CASSLDGGRGYTF.

The V call is TRBV9, the J call TRBJ1-3, with D maybe TRBD1 (5 bases). The V gene lost 4 bases and the J gene lost 2 bases, with 13 bases spanning the gap. The germline gives CDR1 SGDLS, CDR2 YYNGEE. CDR3 size: 15 residues. In DNA form, the CDR3 reads TGTGCCAGCAGCTTTGAGGGAGGGGCTGGAAACACCATATATTTT. It encodes CASSFEGGAGNTIYF.